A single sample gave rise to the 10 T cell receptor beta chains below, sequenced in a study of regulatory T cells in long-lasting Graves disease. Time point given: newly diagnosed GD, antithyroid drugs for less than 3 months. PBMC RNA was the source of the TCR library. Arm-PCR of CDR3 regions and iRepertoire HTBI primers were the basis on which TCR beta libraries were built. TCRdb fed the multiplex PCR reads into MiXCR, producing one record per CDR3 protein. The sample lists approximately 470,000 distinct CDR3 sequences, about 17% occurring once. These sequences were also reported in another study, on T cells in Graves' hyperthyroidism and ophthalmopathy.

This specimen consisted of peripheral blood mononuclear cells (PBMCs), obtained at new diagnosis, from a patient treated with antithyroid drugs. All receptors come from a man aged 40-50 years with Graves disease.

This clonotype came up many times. CDR3 residues: CASSFDSVQETQYF. The CDR3 DNA is TGTGCCAGCAGTTTTGATAGCGTGCAAGAGACCCAGTACTTC. This chain links TRBV28 with TRBJ2-5; possible D gene TRBD2, 5 bases. V shed 3 bases and J shed 2 bases, with 10 bases lying between them. Germline CDR1 reads MDHEN; CDR2 reads SYDVKM. This CDR3 region has 14 residues.

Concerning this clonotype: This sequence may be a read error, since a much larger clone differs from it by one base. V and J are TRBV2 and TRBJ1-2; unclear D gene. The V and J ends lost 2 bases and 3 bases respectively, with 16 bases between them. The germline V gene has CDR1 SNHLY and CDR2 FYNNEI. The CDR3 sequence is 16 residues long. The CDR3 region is CASSEFRGRLDYGYTF. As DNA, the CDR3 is TGTGCCAGCAGTGAATTTCGTGGCAGGTTGGACTATGGCTACACCTTC.

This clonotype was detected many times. For the CDR3, the DNA is TGCAGTGCTAAAGAGGGGACTTATTACGAGCAGTACTTC. Residues: CSAKEGTYYEQYF. The V call is TRBV20-1, the J call TRBJ2-7; the D gene is possibly TRBD2 (6 bases). V lost 4 bases and J 4 bases, leaving 14 bases between the germline ends. Germline-derived CDR1 and CDR2 are DFQATT and SNEGSKA (reference sequence). There are 13 residues in the CDR3.

CDR3 sequence: CSAHGAAVNEKLFF. The CDR3 DNA follows: TGCAGTGCTCATGGGGCAGCAGTTAATGAAAAACTGTTTTTT. The rearrangement uses TRBV20-1 and TRBJ1-4; tentative D call: TRBD1 (5 bases). There are 14 residues in the CDR3. Germline V gene lookup returns CDR1 DFQATT and CDR2 SNEGSKA (reference sequence). Trimming shortened V by 5 bases and J by 4 bases, and 14 bases separated the two germline ends.

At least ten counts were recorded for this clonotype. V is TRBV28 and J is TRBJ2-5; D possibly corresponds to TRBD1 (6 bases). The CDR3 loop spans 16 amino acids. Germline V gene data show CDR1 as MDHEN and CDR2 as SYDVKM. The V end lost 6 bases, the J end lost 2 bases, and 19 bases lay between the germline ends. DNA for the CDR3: TGTGCCAGCAGGGACCCCAGAGGGGGAATACAAGAGACCCAGTACTTC. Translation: CASRDPRGGIQETQYF.

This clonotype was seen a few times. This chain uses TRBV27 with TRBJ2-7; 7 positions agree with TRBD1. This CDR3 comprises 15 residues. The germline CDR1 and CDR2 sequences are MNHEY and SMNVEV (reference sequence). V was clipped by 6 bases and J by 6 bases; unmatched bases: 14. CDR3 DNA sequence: TGTGCCAGCAGCCCCTCCCGTTCTCGGACAGGCGAGCAGTACTTC. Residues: CASSPSRSRTGEQYF.

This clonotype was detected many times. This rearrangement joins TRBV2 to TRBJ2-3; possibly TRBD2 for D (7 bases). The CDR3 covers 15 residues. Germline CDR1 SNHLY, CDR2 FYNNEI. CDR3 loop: CATLMGGPRTDTQYF. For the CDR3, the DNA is TGTGCTACCCTAATGGGGGGGCCCCGCACAGATACGCAGTATTTT.

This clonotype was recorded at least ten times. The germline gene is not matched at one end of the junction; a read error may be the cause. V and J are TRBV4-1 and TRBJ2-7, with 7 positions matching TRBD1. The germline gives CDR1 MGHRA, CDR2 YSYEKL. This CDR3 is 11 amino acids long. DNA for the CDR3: TGTGCCAGTCGACAGGGCGGCGAGCAGTACTTC. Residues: CASRQGGEQYF.

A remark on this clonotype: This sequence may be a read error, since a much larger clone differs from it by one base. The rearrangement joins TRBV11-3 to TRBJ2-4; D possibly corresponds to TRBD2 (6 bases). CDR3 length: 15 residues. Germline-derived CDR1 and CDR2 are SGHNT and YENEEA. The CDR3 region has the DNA TGTGCCAGCAGCGAACCCGGGGGTCTGAAAAACACTCAGTACTTC. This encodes CASSEPGGLKNTQYF.

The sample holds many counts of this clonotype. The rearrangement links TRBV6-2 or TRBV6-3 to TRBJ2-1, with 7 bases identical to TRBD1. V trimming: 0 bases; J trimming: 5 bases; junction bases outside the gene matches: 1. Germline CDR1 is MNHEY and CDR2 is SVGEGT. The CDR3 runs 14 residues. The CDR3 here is CASSYSQGDNEQFF. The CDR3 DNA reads TGTGCCAGCAGTTACTCCCAGGGGGACAATGAGCAGTTCTTC.